Below, 13 T cell receptor beta chains from the same sample are listed, as sequenced in a study of post-analysis software for immune sequencing data. Findings and caveats of the study: Five TRBV segments, including TRBV5-6, TRBV5-1 and TRBV20-1, were more frequent in patients than controls.

Libraries were made from TCR beta cDNA, and they carried unique molecular identifiers. TCRdb reprocessed the PCR reads with MiXCR, giving one entry per CDR3 protein. The table records 350,000 to 500,000 distinct CDR3 sequences, approximately 39% of them present only once. The antigens for these receptors are not known. Specimen: blood. Receptors were obtained from a girl aged 2 to 10 with multiple sclerosis.

The rearrangement uses TRBV4-3 and TRBJ2-7, with D unresolved. The V end lost 0 bases, the J end lost 2 bases, and 11 bases lay between the germline ends. This CDR3 spans 15 amino acids. Germline CDR1 is LGHNA and CDR2 is YSLEER. The CDR3 loop reads CASSQEFRRTYEQYF. CDR3 bases: TGCGCCAGCAGCCAAGAGTTCCGACGGACCTACGAGCAGTACTTC.

This chain joins TRBV20-1 and TRBJ1-6; 9 bases are a match to TRBD1. CDR1 and CDR2 from the germline V gene are DFQATT and SNEGSKA (reference sequence). Losses at the gene ends were 1 base for V and 9 bases for J; bases not matched to a gene: 4. The CDR3 extends over 14 amino acids. The CDR3 is CSARVQGAGSPLHF. Here the CDR3 DNA reads TGCAGTGCTAGAGTACAGGGGGCGGGTTCACCCCTCCACTTT.

This rearrangement joins TRBV28 to TRBJ2-7; D is perhaps TRBD2 (5 bases). V was trimmed by 7 bases and J by 7 bases, leaving 14 bases between them. The CDR3 totals 12 residues. The germline gives CDR1 MDHEN, CDR2 SYDVKM. The CDR3 reads CASTRGWIEQYF. In DNA, the CDR3 is TGTGCCAGCACCCGCGGGTGGATAGAGCAGTACTTC.

The chain joins TRBV9 to TRBJ1-2, with TRBD1 matching over 7 bases. The CDR3 loop spans 15 amino acids. Germline CDR1 is SGDLS and CDR2 is YYNGEE. The V and J ends lost 3 bases and 4 bases, in that order; junction bases with no gene match: 9. For the CDR3, the DNA is TGTGCCAGCAGCGCCCGGGAGGGGACAGTCTATGGCTACACCTTC. It encodes CASSAREGTVYGYTF.

This rearrangement joins TRBV4-3 to TRBJ2-3; TRBD2 is a possible D gene (5 bases). The CDR3 contains 18 residues. Germline V CDR1 and CDR2: LGHNA, YSLEER. V lost 1 base, J lost 1 base, and 18 bases lay in between. The CDR3 DNA follows: TGCGCCAGCAGCCAAGTGCGGGTCGGCGCTTCGGGCACAGATACGCAGTATTTT. Protein sequence: CASSQVRVGASGTDTQYF.

The V call is TRBV5-1, the J call TRBJ1-3; 10 bases align to TRBD1. J was trimmed by 8 bases and V by 5 bases; bases with no gene match: 10. The germline CDR1 and CDR2 sequences are SGHRS and YFSETQ. This CDR3 spans 15 amino acids. Here the CDR3 DNA reads TGCGCCAGCAGACCGACGGGACAGGGGACGTACACCATATATTTT. Protein sequence: CASRPTGQGTYTIYF. The complete variable domain, with remaining parts taken from reference TRBV5-1 and TRBJ1-3, reads KAGVTQTPRYLIKTRGQQVTLSCSPISGHRSVSWYQQTPGQGLQFLFEYFSETQRNKGNFPGRFSGRQFSNSRSEMNVSTLELGDSALYLCASRPTGQGTYTIYFGEGSWLTVV.

This chain connects TRBV6-5 to TRBJ2-7; 9 positions match TRBD1. V gave up 2 bases and J gave up 2 bases; unmatched junction bases: 4. This CDR3 has 15 residues. CDR1 is MNHEY, CDR2 SVGAGI, per germline. The CDR3 protein is CASSYGGQGTYEQYF. DNA of the CDR3: TGTGCCAGCAGTTACGGGGGACAGGGTACCTACGAGCAGTACTTC.

This rearrangement joins TRBV29-1 to TRBJ1-2; D is uncertain. The CDR3 covers 13 residues. The ends were cut back, 3 bases at V and 6 bases at J, with 14 bases in the middle. From germline, CDR1 is SQVTM and CDR2 ANQGSEA. The CDR3 nucleotides are TGCAGCGTTGAGAAGGGAGGTTGGAATGGCTACACCTTC. Its translation is CSVEKGGWNGYTF.

The chain links TRBV15 to TRBJ2-1; possibly TRBD1 for D (5 bases). CDR1 LNHNV and CDR2 YYDKDF come from the germline V gene (reference sequence). Deletions cut 0 bases from V and 2 bases from J, with 8 bases between. The CDR3 is 15 amino acids. The CDR3 is CATSRDRQPYNEQFF. Here the CDR3 DNA reads TGTGCCACCAGCAGAGACCGACAGCCCTACAATGAGCAGTTCTTC.

This clonotype was recorded many times. The chain employs TRBV13 and TRBJ2-7, with 11 nucleotides matching TRBD2. In germline, CDR1 is PRHDT, CDR2 FYEKMQ (reference sequence). The V gene end was trimmed by 6 bases and the J gene end by 2 bases; junction bases not matched to a gene: 6. There are 15 residues in the CDR3. The CDR3 region is CASSLAGGPPYEQYF. For the CDR3, the DNA is TGTGCCAGCAGTCTAGCGGGAGGCCCTCCCTACGAGCAGTACTTC.

This clonotype came up a few times. The chain uses TRBV10-3 and TRBJ1-2; 10 bases are a match to TRBD1. V lost 5 bases to trimming and J lost 8 bases; unmatched junction nucleotides: 5. The germline gives CDR1 ENHRY, CDR2 SYGVKD. This CDR3 is 13 amino acids long. The CDR3 is CAISTGTGVGYTF. CDR3 bases: TGTGCCATCAGTACTGGGACAGGGGTAGGCTACACCTTC.

V is TRBV12-3 or TRBV12-4 and J is TRBJ1-5, with TRBD1 as a possible D gene (5 bases). Trimming cost V 4 bases and J 5 bases, with 15 bases left between them. This CDR3 comprises 15 residues. The CDR3 region is CASSSARGWDQPQHF. Here the CDR3 DNA reads TGTGCCAGCAGTTCGGCAAGGGGTTGGGATCAGCCCCAGCATTTT.

This clonotype is a singleton in its sample. V gene TRBV29-1 combines with J gene TRBJ1-1; no clear D gene. This CDR3 region has 12 residues. The germline V gene has CDR1 SQVTM and CDR2 ANQGSEA. This chain's CDR3 is CGTLLGGTEAFF. In DNA form, the CDR3 reads TGCGGCACCTTGTTAGGTGGCACTGAAGCTTTCTTT.